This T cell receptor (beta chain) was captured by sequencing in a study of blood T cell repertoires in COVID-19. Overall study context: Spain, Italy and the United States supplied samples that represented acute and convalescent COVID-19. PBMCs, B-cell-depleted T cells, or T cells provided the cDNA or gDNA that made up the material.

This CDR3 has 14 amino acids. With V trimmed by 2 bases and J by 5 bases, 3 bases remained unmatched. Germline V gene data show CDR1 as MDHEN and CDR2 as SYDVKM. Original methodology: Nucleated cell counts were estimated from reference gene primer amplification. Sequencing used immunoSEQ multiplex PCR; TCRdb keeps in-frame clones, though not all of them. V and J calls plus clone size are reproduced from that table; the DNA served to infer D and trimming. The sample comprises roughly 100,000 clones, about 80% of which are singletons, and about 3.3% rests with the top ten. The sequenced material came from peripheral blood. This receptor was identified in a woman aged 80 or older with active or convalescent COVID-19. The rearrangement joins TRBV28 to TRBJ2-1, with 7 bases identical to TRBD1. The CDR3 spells CASSLPQGNNEQFF. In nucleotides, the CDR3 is TGTGCCAGCAGTTTACCACAGGGGAACAATGAGCAGTTCTTC.